This T cell receptor beta chain was observed in a study of identical twins. Using its own MiXCR run on the 5' RACE reads, TCRdb lists one record per CDR3 protein. The table includes approximately 670,000 distinct CDR3 sequences, over 5% detected once. Germline lookup yields CDR1 MGHRA and CDR2 YSYEKL. This CDR3 is built from 15 residues. V lost 4 bases to trimming and J lost 0 bases, with 13 bases between them. Study-level results: Modeled out-of-frame TCR alpha sharing in monozygotic twins fell below observed levels. Insertion counts were lower in abundant cord blood beta clonotypes, a trend that memory repertoires did not show. Alpha sequences out of frame and shared by twins had excess low generation probability. Beta out-of-frame sequences displayed a weaker excess of sharing between twins.

This clonotype was seen ten or more times. Its antigen is undetermined. The clonotype comes from a man aged 18-30 years in good health. The chain couples TRBV4-1 to TRBJ2-7, with a possible D match to TRBD1 (6 bases). Sequenced input: naive T cells sorted from blood. The CDR3, as DNA: TGCGCCAGCAGCCTGGACAGCATGAGCTCCTACGAGCAGTACGTC. This translates into CASSLDSMSSYEQYV.